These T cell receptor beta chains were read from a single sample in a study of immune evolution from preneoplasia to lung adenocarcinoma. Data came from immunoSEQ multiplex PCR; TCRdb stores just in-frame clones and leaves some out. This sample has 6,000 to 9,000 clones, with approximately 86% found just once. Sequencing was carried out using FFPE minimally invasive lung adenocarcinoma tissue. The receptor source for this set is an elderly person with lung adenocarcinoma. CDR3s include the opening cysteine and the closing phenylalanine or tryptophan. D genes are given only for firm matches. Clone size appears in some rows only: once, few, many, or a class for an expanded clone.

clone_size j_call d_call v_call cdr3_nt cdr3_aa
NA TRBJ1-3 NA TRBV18 TGTGCCAGCTCACCACCGGAGGGGGTGACTGGAAACACCATATATTTT CASSPPEGVTGNTIYF
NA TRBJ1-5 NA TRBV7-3 TGTGCCAGCAGCTTGGACGGGGATGGGAATAGCAATCAGCCCCAGCATTTT CASSLDGDGNSNQPQHF
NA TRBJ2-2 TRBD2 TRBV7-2 TGTGCCAGCAGCTTAACTAGCGGGAGTGATACCGGGGAGCTGTTTTTT CASSLTSGSDTGELFF
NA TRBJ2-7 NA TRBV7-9 TGTGCCAGCAGCTCGAGTCCTAACGAGCAGTACTTC CASSSSPNEQYF
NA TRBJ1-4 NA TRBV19 TGTGCCAGTAGCCGGGGACAACACCCTAATGAAAAACTGTTTTTT CASSRGQHPNEKLFF
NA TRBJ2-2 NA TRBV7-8 TGTGCCAGCAGCGACGACTATCCGAACACCGGGGAGCTGTTTTTT CASSDDYPNTGELFF
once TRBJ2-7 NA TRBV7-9 TGTGCCAGCAGCTTAGTCTTTGGACGGAGCTCCTACGAGCAGTACTTC CASSLVFGRSSYEQYF
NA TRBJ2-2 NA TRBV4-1 TGCGCCAGCAGCCAGCCTTTGGGGGCCGGGGAGCTGTTTTTT CASSQPLGAGELFF
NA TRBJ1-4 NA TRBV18 TGTGCCAGCTCCCCTAATGAAAAACTGTTTTTT CASSPNEKLFF
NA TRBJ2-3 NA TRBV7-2 TGTGCCAGCAGCTTAGCGGTTCTGACGGTTACGCAGTATTTT CASSLAVLTVTQYF
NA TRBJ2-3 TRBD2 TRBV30 TGTGCCTGGGCCTTAGCGGGAGGTCCCATTAGCACAGATACGCAGTATTTT CAWALAGGPISTDTQYF
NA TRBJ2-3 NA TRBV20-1 TGCAGTGCCGGGGGCACAGATACGCAGTATTTT CSAGGTDTQYF
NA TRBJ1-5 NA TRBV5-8 TGTGCCAGCAGCCGGACAGACAGTCATAGCAATCAGCCCCAACATTTT CASSRTDSHSNQPQHF
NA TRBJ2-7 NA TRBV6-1 TGTGCCAGCAGCGAAGCTATAGGGGCGCACTACGAGCAGTACTTC CASSEAIGAHYEQYF
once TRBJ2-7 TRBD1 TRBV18 TGTGCCAGCTCACCGGGACAGGGATCTTCCTACGAGCAGTACTTC CASSPGQGSSYEQYF
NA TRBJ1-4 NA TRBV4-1 TGCGCCAGCAGCCAAGGTTTGACCTTAACTAATGAAAAACTGTTTTTT CASSQGLTLTNEKLFF
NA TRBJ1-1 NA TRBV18 TGTGCCAGCTCACCAGAAAGCAGGTTGAACACTGAAGCTTTCTTT CASSPESRLNTEAFF
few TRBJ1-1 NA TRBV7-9 TGTGCCAGCAGCTGGGGGACCACAAACACTGAAGCTTTCTTT CASSWGTTNTEAFF
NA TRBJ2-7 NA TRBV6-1 TGTGCCAGCAGTGAAGGGCCCAACCCGGCCCCCTACGAGCAGTACTTC CASSEGPNPAPYEQYF